A single sample gave rise to the 7 T cell receptor beta chains below, sequenced in a study of T cell repertoires in cytomegalovirus infection. One entry per CDR3 protein, called by TCRdb with MiXCR from the reads. The sample consists of 600,000 to 800,000 distinct CDR3 sequences, about 24% of them appearing once. Sequencing input: CD8+ T cells from PBMCs. The receptors here all came from a human donor in good health (CMV status not recorded). Some clones in this sample may be carry-over from other donors' samples.

This clonotype was seen once. This chain connects TRBV7-6 to TRBJ2-1, with a weak D call TRBD2 (5 bases). CDR3 size: 16 residues. Germline CDR1 SGHVS, CDR2 FNYEAQ. V lost 10 bases and J lost 1, with 20 bases in between. The CDR3 nucleotides read TGTGCCACCGGAGCCCTAGCTGGACTTTCCTACAATGAGCAGTTCTTC. The encoded protein is CATGALAGLSYNEQFF. Using reference TRBV7-6 and TRBJ2-1 for the parts outside the CDR3, the full variable domain is GAGVSQSPRYKVTKRGQDVALRCDPISGHVSLYWYRQALGQGPEFLTYFNYEAQQDKSGLPNDRFSAERPEGSISTLTIQRTEQRDSAMYRCATGALAGLSYNEQFFGPGTRLTVL.

This clonotype occurred a few times. The chain is built from TRBV6-1 and TRBJ2-7; D not certain. With 4 bases removed from V and 4 bases from J, the gap between germline ends came to 5 bases. The germline V gene encodes CDR1 MNHNS and CDR2 SASEGT. The CDR3 is 11 amino acids. This CDR3 is CASSAVYEQYF. The CDR3 DNA reads TGTGCCAGCAGTGCAGTTTACGAGCAGTACTTC.

This clonotype was detected only a few times. The chain has TRBV3-1 and TRBJ2-5; D is unclear. Per germline, CDR1 LGHDT and CDR2 YNNKEL (reference sequence). There are 13 residues in the CDR3. Trimming left V 4 bases short and J 4 bases short, with 10 bases between. The CDR3 coding sequence is TGTGCCAGCAGCCGCGGAAAACGAGAGACCCAGTACTTC. It yields the protein CASSRGKRETQYF.

The chain joins TRBV12-5 to TRBJ1-5; possibly TRBD1 for D (5 bases). This CDR3 has 16 residues. CDR1 is LGHNT and CDR2 is FRNRAP in the germline V gene. Trimming removed 5 bases at V and 7 bases at J, with 21 bases between. The DNA for the CDR3 is TGTGCTAGTGGTACGACGGGACCTACAACCCGGCAGCCCCAGCATTTT. Translated, it gives CASGTTGPTTRQPQHF.

A remark on this clonotype: At one of its ends the junction is not consistent with the germline gene, which may arise from a read error. This chain connects TRBV29-1 to TRBJ1-2, with D perhaps matching TRBD1 (5 bases). Looked up from germline, CDR1 is SQVTM and CDR2 is ANQGSEA. The CDR3 is 12 amino acids. The CDR3 sequence is CSTVIGDGLRPF. In nucleotides, the CDR3 is TGCAGCACCGTGATTGGGGACGGACTTCGGCCCTTC.

This clonotype was observed at least ten times. The CDR3 coding sequence is TGCGCCAGCAGCCAAGAACTAGCGGGGTCCTACGAGCAGTACTTC. It encodes CASSQELAGSYEQYF. This chain links TRBV4-1 with TRBJ2-7, with 10 bases lining up with TRBD2. V trimming: 0 bases; J trimming: 1 base; junction bases outside the gene matches: 0. The CDR3 has 15 residues. Germline lookup yields CDR1 MGHRA and CDR2 YSYEKL.

J is TRBJ2-7 and V is TRBV6-1; D is unclear. This CDR3 is built from 15 residues. The V and J ends lost 0 bases and 0 bases respectively, with 9 bases between them. CDR1 MNHNS and CDR2 SASEGT come from the germline V gene. Written as DNA, the CDR3 is TGTGCCAGCAGTGAAGCGATATTTAGCTCCTACGAGCAGTACTTC. Amino acids: CASSEAIFSSYEQYF.